Listed below are T cell receptor beta chains from one sample, sequenced in a study of tumor and adjacent non-tumor tissue in lung cancer. Each CDR3 protein is one row after TCRdb ran MiXCR on the multiplex PCR reads. Of 110,000 or so distinct CDR3 sequences listed, over 55% are singletons. The sample consisted of distant non-tumor lung tissue. The receptor set was obtained from a man aged 60 to 75 with non-small cell lung cancer. The CDR3 runs from the conserved cysteine through the conserved F or W. Each record gives: clone size, D gene, V gene, J gene, CDR3 DNA, CDR3 protein. D genes are given only for firm matches. Clone size, where shown, is once, few, many, or a class for clones that have expanded.

clone_size: .; d_call: TRBD1; v_call: TRBV6-2/TRBV6-3; j_call: TRBJ2-2; cdr3_nt: TGTGCCAGCAGAACACCGGGGACAGGGCAGTTACTAACCAGGGAGCTGTTTTTT; cdr3_aa: CASRTPGTGQLLTRELFF
clone_size: few; d_call: TRBD1; v_call: TRBV12-5; j_call: TRBJ2-3; cdr3_nt: TGTGCTAGTGGCCGGGGACAGGGGGAAACAGATACGCAGTATTTT; cdr3_aa: CASGRGQGETDTQYF
clone_size: .; d_call: TRBD1; v_call: TRBV5-6; j_call: TRBJ1-1; cdr3_nt: TGTGCCAGCAACTCGGGACAGATTCGGGCGTATGAAGCTTTCTTT; cdr3_aa: CASNSGQIRAYEAFF
clone_size: .; d_call: .; v_call: TRBV7-9; j_call: TRBJ2-2; cdr3_nt: TGTGCCAGCAGGATCTCAGGGGACGCGAACACCGGGGAGCTGTATTTT; cdr3_aa: CASRISGDANTGELYF
clone_size: .; d_call: .; v_call: TRBV29-1; j_call: TRBJ2-2; cdr3_nt: TGCAGCGTTGAATATCTGTACGGATGGAGAGGGGAGCTGTTTTTT; cdr3_aa: CSVEYLYGWRGELFF
clone_size: many; d_call: .; v_call: TRBV6-6; j_call: TRBJ2-7; cdr3_nt: TGTGCCAGCAGTTTCAAGGGGCAGGGCTCCTACGAGCAGTACTTC; cdr3_aa: CASSFKGQGSYEQYF
clone_size: .; d_call: .; v_call: TRBV29-1; j_call: TRBJ1-3; cdr3_nt: TGCAGCGTTGCACCTGGAAACATCATATATTTT; cdr3_aa: CSVAPGNIIYF
clone_size: few; d_call: .; v_call: TRBV12-3/TRBV12-4; j_call: TRBJ2-7; cdr3_nt: TGTGCCTGCAGTTCCACCCTTGAGTCCTACGAGCAGTACTTC; cdr3_aa: CACSSTLESYEQYF
clone_size: .; d_call: TRBD2; v_call: TRBV6-2/TRBV6-3; j_call: TRBJ2-4; cdr3_nt: TGTGCCAACAGTTACGAGGGAGGGCCCAAAAACATTCAATACTTC; cdr3_aa: CANSYEGGPKNIQYF
clone_size: .; d_call: .; v_call: TRBV4-1; j_call: TRBJ1-4; cdr3_nt: TGCGTCAGCAGCCAACAGACTTGCGGGGAAAAACTGTTTTTT; cdr3_aa: CVSSQQTCGEKLFF
clone_size: .; d_call: .; v_call: TRBV7-9; j_call: TRBJ1-2; cdr3_nt: TGTGCCAGCAGCTCAAGTGAGGGTGTCTACACCTTC; cdr3_aa: CASSSSEGVYTF
clone_size: few; d_call: TRBD2; v_call: TRBV5-1; j_call: TRBJ2-1; cdr3_nt: TGCGCCAGCAGCTTGGTGCGGGGGGGCGACAATGAGCAGTTCTTC; cdr3_aa: CASSLVRGGDNEQFF
clone_size: .; d_call: .; v_call: TRBV20-1; j_call: TRBJ2-2; cdr3_nt: TGCAGTGCTAGTGATGGGGCAACGAACACCGGGGAGCTGTTTTTT; cdr3_aa: CSASDGATNTGELFF
clone_size: .; d_call: .; v_call: TRBV5-8; j_call: TRBJ1-1; cdr3_nt: TGTGCCAGCAGCTTGGGGCGGGGAAAAACTGAAGCTTTCTTT; cdr3_aa: CASSLGRGKTEAFF
clone_size: once; d_call: TRBD2; v_call: TRBV24-1; j_call: TRBJ2-1; cdr3_nt: TGTGCCACCAATGACCCAGGACTAGATGAGCAGTTCTTC; cdr3_aa: CATNDPGLDEQFF
clone_size: few; d_call: TRBD1; v_call: TRBV19; j_call: TRBJ2-7; cdr3_nt: TGTGCCAGTAGTCTTCAAGGACAGGGGGTGATGAAGGAGCAGTACTTC; cdr3_aa: CASSLQGQGVMKEQYF
clone_size: .; d_call: .; v_call: TRBV29-1; j_call: TRBJ2-3; cdr3_nt: TGCAGCGTTGGGTCCGGGACAGCAACTAGCACATATACGCAGTATTTT; cdr3_aa: CSVGSGTATSTYTQYF
clone_size: once; d_call: .; v_call: TRBV6-1; j_call: TRBJ1-1; cdr3_nt: TGTGCCAGCAGTGAAGAATTACAGGACACTGAAGCTTTTTTT; cdr3_aa: CASSEELQDTEAFF
clone_size: once; d_call: TRBD2; v_call: TRBV28; j_call: TRBJ2-4; cdr3_nt: TGTGCCAGCAGTCCGCGTCCGGGACTAGTGGGAGGCAAAAACATTCAGTACTTC; cdr3_aa: CASSPRPGLVGGKNIQYF
clone_size: .; d_call: .; v_call: TRBV20-1; j_call: TRBJ1-1; cdr3_nt: TGCAGTGCTAGATTCATTAACACTGAAGCTTTCTTT; cdr3_aa: CSARFINTEAFF
clone_size: .; d_call: TRBD2; v_call: TRBV6-6; j_call: TRBJ2-7; cdr3_nt: TGTGGCAGCAGTTACTCGGGGGTACTAGCGGGGTTCGAGCAGTACTTC; cdr3_aa: CGSSYSGVLAGFEQYF
clone_size: .; d_call: .; v_call: TRBV4-3; j_call: TRBJ1-2; cdr3_nt: TGCGCCAGCAGCCAAGATCCTGGGAAACCCTATGGCTACATCTTC; cdr3_aa: CASSQDPGKPYGYIF
clone_size: .; d_call: .; v_call: TRBV6-1; j_call: TRBJ1-5; cdr3_nt: TGTGCCAGCGGTGAACCTGCCAGACAGCCCCAGCATTTT; cdr3_aa: CASGEPARQPQHF
clone_size: .; d_call: .; v_call: TRBV7-3; j_call: TRBJ2-2; cdr3_nt: TGTGCCAGCAGCCCGACAAACGCGAACACCGGGGAGCTGTTTTTT; cdr3_aa: CASSPTNANTGELFF
clone_size: .; d_call: .; v_call: TRBV11-3; j_call: TRBJ2-3; cdr3_nt: TGTGCCAGCCGATCTGGCGCCACAGATATGCAGTATTTT; cdr3_aa: CASRSGATDMQYF
clone_size: .; d_call: .; v_call: TRBV11-1; j_call: TRBJ2-7; cdr3_nt: TGTGCCGACAGCCCCCGTCTGGGCGGATCCGGATCCTACGAGCAGTACTTC; cdr3_aa: CADSPRLGGSGSYEQYF
clone_size: many; d_call: .; v_call: TRBV12-3/TRBV12-4; j_call: TRBJ1-2; cdr3_nt: TGTGCCAGCAGCCCCCAAGGCACTATGCTTAAGGGTGGCTACACCTTC; cdr3_aa: CASSPQGTMLKGGYTF
clone_size: .; d_call: .; v_call: TRBV4-2; j_call: TRBJ1-3; cdr3_nt: TGTACCAGCAGCCAGGTGGGCTCTGGAAACACCATATATTTT; cdr3_aa: CTSSQVGSGNTIYF
clone_size: .; d_call: TRBD2; v_call: TRBV7-9; j_call: TRBJ2-1; cdr3_nt: TGTGCCAGCAGCTTAGTGGGACTACTGTGGGGATACAATGAGCAGTTCTTC; cdr3_aa: CASSLVGLLWGYNEQFF
clone_size: few; d_call: .; v_call: TRBV20-1; j_call: TRBJ2-4; cdr3_nt: TGCAGTGCTAGACCCCCGACAGGTCCTGGCCAAAACATTCAGTACTTC; cdr3_aa: CSARPPTGPGQNIQYF
clone_size: .; d_call: .; v_call: TRBV7-9; j_call: TRBJ2-2; cdr3_nt: TGTGCCAGTAGCCCTCGACAGTCGGGGGAGCTGTCTTTT; cdr3_aa: CASSPRQSGELSF
clone_size: .; d_call: .; v_call: TRBV12-3/TRBV12-4; j_call: TRBJ1-5; cdr3_nt: TGTGCCAACAGCCCTCCCTTCCTAGCGGGACTTCCCAGAGATACGCAGCATTTT; cdr3_aa: CANSPPFLAGLPRDTQHF
clone_size: .; d_call: .; v_call: TRBV6-6; j_call: TRBJ2-5; cdr3_nt: TGTGCCAGCAGTATCCAGGAGACTCAGTACTTC; cdr3_aa: CASSIQETQYF
clone_size: .; d_call: TRBD2; v_call: TRBV20-1; j_call: TRBJ2-7; cdr3_nt: TGCAGTACGCAGGGACTAGCGGGAGATGAGCAGTACTTC; cdr3_aa: CSTQGLAGDEQYF
clone_size: .; d_call: TRBD1; v_call: TRBV20-1; j_call: TRBJ2-6; cdr3_nt: TGCAATGCTAGAGTGGGACAGGGAGGTTCTGGGGCCAACGTCCTGACTTTC; cdr3_aa: CNARVGQGGSGANVLTF
clone_size: .; d_call: TRBD2; v_call: TRBV28; j_call: TRBJ2-3; cdr3_nt: TGTGCCAGCGTAGCGGGAGGTATTACAGATACGCAGTATTTT; cdr3_aa: CASVAGGITDTQYF
clone_size: .; d_call: .; v_call: TRBV6-1; j_call: TRBJ2-1; cdr3_nt: TGTGCCAACAGTGAATCCGGGAGCTCATACAATAAGCAGTTCTTC; cdr3_aa: CANSESGSSYNKQFF
clone_size: .; d_call: .; v_call: TRBV11-3; j_call: TRBJ2-3; cdr3_nt: TGTGCCAGCAGCTTAGTCGGCCATGCAGATACGCAGTATTTT; cdr3_aa: CASSLVGHADTQYF
clone_size: few; d_call: .; v_call: TRBV7-9; j_call: TRBJ1-1; cdr3_nt: TGTGCCAGCAACTCTCAACAGGCCTCGGAGGCTTTCTTT; cdr3_aa: CASNSQQASEAFF
clone_size: .; d_call: .; v_call: TRBV11-1; j_call: TRBJ2-5; cdr3_nt: TGTGCCGGCAGCTCGGACACGTACCAAGAAATCCAGTACTTC; cdr3_aa: CAGSSDTYQEIQYF
clone_size: .; d_call: .; v_call: TRBV6-1; j_call: TRBJ2-1; cdr3_nt: TGTGCCAGCACTGAGACCGGGGGCTCGTACAGTGAGCAGTTCTTC; cdr3_aa: CASTETGGSYSEQFF
clone_size: many; d_call: .; v_call: TRBV5-1; j_call: TRBJ1-2; cdr3_nt: TGCGCCAGCAGCTTGGATGGACAAGCTAACTATGGCTACACCTTC; cdr3_aa: CASSLDGQANYGYTF
clone_size: .; d_call: .; v_call: TRBV5-5; j_call: TRBJ2-5; cdr3_nt: TGTGCCAGCAGCTCACAGGTGCTAAGGCGAGAGACCCAGTACTTC; cdr3_aa: CASSSQVLRRETQYF
clone_size: .; d_call: TRBD1; v_call: TRBV11-2; j_call: TRBJ1-1; cdr3_nt: TGTGCCAGCGGAAGGACAGGGTCCACTGAAGCTTTCTTT; cdr3_aa: CASGRTGSTEAFF
clone_size: .; d_call: .; v_call: TRBV20-1; j_call: TRBJ2-7; cdr3_nt: TGCAGTGCTAGCGGCAGTGCCGACTACGAGCAGTACTTC; cdr3_aa: CSASGSADYEQYF
clone_size: .; d_call: .; v_call: TRBV9; j_call: TRBJ2-7; cdr3_nt: TGTGCCAGCAGCCTAGGCCCTAACTACGAGCAGTACTTC; cdr3_aa: CASSLGPNYEQYF
clone_size: .; d_call: TRBD1; v_call: TRBV20-1; j_call: TRBJ1-4; cdr3_nt: TGCAGTGCTCCCGGGGACAGAGGGCGCGAAGGGCTGTTTTTT; cdr3_aa: CSAPGDRGREGLFF
clone_size: many; d_call: TRBD2; v_call: TRBV6-2/TRBV6-3; j_call: TRBJ2-2; cdr3_nt: TGTGCCAGCGCAAGGCTAGCGGGCACCGGGGAGCTGTTTTTT; cdr3_aa: CASARLAGTGELFF
clone_size: .; d_call: .; v_call: TRBV4-2; j_call: TRBJ1-2; cdr3_nt: TGTGCCAGCAGCCAAGTTTCAGGGGCTGTCTACACCTTC; cdr3_aa: CASSQVSGAVYTF
clone_size: many; d_call: TRBD1; v_call: TRBV11-2; j_call: TRBJ2-3; cdr3_nt: TGTGCCAGCAGCTTAGGAACAGGGGACACAGATACGCAGTATTTT; cdr3_aa: CASSLGTGDTDTQYF
clone_size: .; d_call: .; v_call: TRBV29-1; j_call: TRBJ2-1; cdr3_nt: TGCAGCGTGGAGATAGTCGAGGTGCCCGATGAGCAGTTCTTC; cdr3_aa: CSVEIVEVPDEQFF